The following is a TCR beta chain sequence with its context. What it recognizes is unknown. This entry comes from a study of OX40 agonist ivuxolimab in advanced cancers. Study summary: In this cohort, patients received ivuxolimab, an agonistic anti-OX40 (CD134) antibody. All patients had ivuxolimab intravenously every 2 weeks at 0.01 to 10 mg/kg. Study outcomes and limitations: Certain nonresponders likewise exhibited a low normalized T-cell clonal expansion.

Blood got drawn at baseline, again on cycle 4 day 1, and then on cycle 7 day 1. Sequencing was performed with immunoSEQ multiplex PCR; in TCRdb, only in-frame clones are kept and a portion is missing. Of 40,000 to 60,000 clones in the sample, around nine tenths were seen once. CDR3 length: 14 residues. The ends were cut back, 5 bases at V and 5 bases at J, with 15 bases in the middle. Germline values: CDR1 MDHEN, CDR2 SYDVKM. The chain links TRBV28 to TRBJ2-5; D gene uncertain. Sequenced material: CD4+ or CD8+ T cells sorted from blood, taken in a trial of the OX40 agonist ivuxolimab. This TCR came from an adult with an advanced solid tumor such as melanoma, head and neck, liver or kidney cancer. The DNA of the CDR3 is TGTGCCAGCAGTCCACCGGACGGATGGGAGACCCAGTACTTC. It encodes CASSPPDGWETQYF. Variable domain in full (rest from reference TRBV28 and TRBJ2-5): DVKVTQSSRYLVKRTGEKVFLECVQDMDHENMFWYRQDPGLGLRLIYFSYDVKMKEKGDIPEGYSVSREKKERFSLILESASTNQTSMYLCASSPPDGWETQYFGPGTRLLVL.